One and the same sample provided the 24 T cell receptor beta chains below, sequenced in a study of CD8+ T cells in alopecia areata. After isolation, RNA underwent reverse transcription to generate cDNA as the sequencing template. Assay used: immunoSEQ multiplex PCR; TCRdb lists only in-frame clones, some missing. The table has roughly 200,000 clones, about 53% seen once; the top ten hold approximately 10%. Treatment reported: oral pan-JAK inhibitor, 5-10 mg twice daily. The sequencing used CD8+ T cells sorted from blood, collected at week 24, from a patient treated with tofacitinib. These TCRs come from a human donor with alopecia areata.

This sequence joins TRBV5-1 and TRBJ2-5, with D uncertain. Looked up from germline, CDR1 is SGHRS and CDR2 is YFSETQ. There are 15 residues in the CDR3. The V gene lost 4 bases and the J gene lost 1 base, with 14 bases spanning the gap. CDR3 nucleotide sequence: TGCGCCAGCAGCACCACTGTGGGTCCCCAAGAGACCCAGTACTTC. It yields the protein CASSTTVGPQETQYF.

The chain combines TRBV7-9 with TRBJ1-2, with unresolved D. Trimming stripped 0 bases from V and 8 bases from J, with 13 bases between. Germline assignment: CDR1 SEHNR and CDR2 FQNEAQ (reference sequence). CDR3 length equals 14 residues. The CDR3 sequence is CASSLAAQDGGYTF. The CDR3 DNA follows: TGTGCCAGCAGCTTAGCTGCCCAGGACGGGGGCTACACCTTC. The full variable domain, its missing parts supplied by reference TRBV7-9 and TRBJ1-2, is DTGVSQNPRHKITKRGQNVTFRCDPISEHNRLYWYRQTLGQGPEFLTYFQNEAQLEKSRLLSDRFSAERPKGSFSTLEIQRTEQGDSAMYLCASSLAAQDGGYTFGSGTRLTVV.

V and J are TRBV5-1 and TRBJ2-7; 9 nucleotides line up with TRBD2. Per germline, CDR1 SGHRS and CDR2 YFSETQ. Trimming removed 4 bases from V and 2 bases from J; junction bases left unmatched: 7. The CDR3 has 15 amino acids. The CDR3 loop is CASSPLAGEAYEQYF. The CDR3 DNA reads as TGCGCCAGCAGCCCCTTAGCGGGGGAAGCCTACGAGCAGTACTTC.

The chain joins TRBV7-2 to TRBJ1-5, with 11 bases identical to TRBD1. The CDR3 sequence is 16 residues long. CDR1 and CDR2 from the germline V gene are SGHTA and FQGNSA. V was clipped by 1 base and J by 7 bases; unmatched bases: 6. CDR3 in DNA: TGTGCCAGCAGCTTAGGGTACCGGGACAGGGGGCAGCCCCAGCATTTT. It is translated as CASSLGYRDRGQPQHF.

The V gene is TRBV4-3, the J gene TRBJ1-1; unclear D gene. CDR1 and CDR2 from the germline V gene are LGHNA and YSLEER. Deletions cut 0 bases from V and 7 bases from J, with 9 bases between. This CDR3 spans 13 amino acids. The DNA for the CDR3 is TGCGCCAGCAGCCAAGATTTCGGAGTTGAAGCTTTCTTT. Amino acid sequence: CASSQDFGVEAFF.

This sequence joins TRBV6-6 and TRBJ1-1; perhaps TRBD1 as D (5 bases). V gave up 8 bases and J gave up 10 bases, with 20 bases separating them. There are 13 residues in the CDR3. The germline gives CDR1 MNHNY, CDR2 SVGAGI (reference sequence). CDR3 amino acids: CASLLGGTEGAFF. In nucleotides, the CDR3 is TGTGCCAGCCTCCTCGGGGGGACGGAAGGAGCTTTCTTT.

This clone was seen only a few times. The chain combines TRBV29-1 with TRBJ1-1, with D unresolved. CDR1 and CDR2 (germline): SQVTM, ANQGSEA. This CDR3 is 14 amino acids long. The germline V and J ends were trimmed by 3 bases and 1 base, with 12 bases remaining between them. The CDR3 sequence is CSVEAKDGNTEAFF. The CDR3 DNA follows: TGCAGCGTTGAGGCTAAGGACGGGAACACTGAAGCTTTCTTT.

This clone was detected only a few times. This rearrangement joins TRBV29-1 to TRBJ1-2; maybe TRBD1 (5 bases). The CDR3 runs to 16 residues. Germline-derived CDR1 and CDR2 are SQVTM and ANQGSEA. The ends were cut back, 0 bases at V and 10 bases at J, with 24 bases in the middle. The CDR3, as DNA: TGCAGCGTTGAAGATCTCCCGCAGGGAACTTCTATGGCCTACACCTTC. Its translation: CSVEDLPQGTSMAYTF.

This clone was counted only a few times. V is TRBV7-9 and J is TRBJ2-7; D not certain. Germline V gene sequence: CDR1 SEHNR, CDR2 FQNEAQ (reference sequence). V was clipped by 7 bases and J by 1 base, with 5 bases between them. CDR3 length: 11 residues. Here the CDR3 DNA reads TGTGCCAGCACCAATTCCTACGAGCAGTACTTC. Translated, it gives CASTNSYEQYF.

The V and J genes are TRBV4-3 and TRBJ1-6; D possibly corresponds to TRBD1 (5 bases). V was trimmed by 1 base and J by 6 bases, leaving 13 bases between them. CDR3 length: 16 amino acids. Germline-derived CDR1 and CDR2 are LGHNA and YSLEER. The CDR3 nucleotides read TGCGCCAGCAGCCAAGTTTGGGACTCTTTTAATTCACCCCTCCACTTT. Translated, it gives CASSQVWDSFNSPLHF.

This sequence joins TRBV9 and TRBJ2-3, with D tentatively TRBD2 (5 bases). Per germline, CDR1 SGDLS and CDR2 YYNGEE. The CDR3 consists of 15 residues. Trimming removed 6 bases from V and 1 base from J, with 15 bases in between. DNA of the CDR3: TGTGCCAGCACCGTCGGGAAGTTAGGCACAGATACGCAGTATTTT. This translates into CASTVGKLGTDTQYF.

The chain combines TRBV13 with TRBJ2-1, with no clear D. V was pared by 3 bases and J by 10 bases, with 10 bases between. In germline, CDR1 is PRHDT, CDR2 FYEKMQ (reference sequence). This CDR3 has 12 residues. The CDR3: CASSFGNREQFF. The CDR3 DNA is TGTGCCAGCAGCTTTGGCAATCGGGAGCAGTTCTTC.

V is TRBV2 and J is TRBJ2-7; 8 nucleotides match TRBD1. The junction had 5 bases not matched to a gene; V was cut back by 0 bases and J by 7 bases. From germline, CDR1 is SNHLY and CDR2 FYNNEI. The CDR3 is 14 residues long. The CDR3 nucleotides are TGTGCCAGCAGTGAAGCCCCAGGGGGCAAAGAGCAGTACTTC. Protein: CASSEAPGGKEQYF.

The chain has TRBV6-1 and TRBJ2-7; the D call may be TRBD1 or TRBD2 (6 bases each). The CDR3 runs to 14 residues. Deletions cut 7 bases from V and 3 bases from J, with 16 bases between. Germline V gene sequence: CDR1 MNHNS, CDR2 SASEGT. CDR3 in DNA: TGTGCCAGCACCGGGGGCCCGGGGGTCTACGAGCAGTACTTC. As protein: CASTGGPGVYEQYF.

This sequence joins TRBV4-3 and TRBJ2-3; 8 bases fit TRBD1. Germline assignment: CDR1 LGHNA and CDR2 YSLEER. The CDR3 is made up of 16 amino acids. V lost 0 bases, J lost 5 bases, and 7 bases stayed unmatched. The CDR3 nucleotides are TGCGCCAGCAGCCAAGATTGGACAGGGCCTCGAGATACGCAGTATTTT. The encoded protein is CASSQDWTGPRDTQYF.

This chain joins TRBV29-1 and TRBJ2-3; D gene uncertain. Trimming took 2 bases from V and 2 from J, leaving 8 bases between them. Looked up from germline, CDR1 is SQVTM and CDR2 is ANQGSEA. The CDR3 length is 13 residues. CDR3 protein: CSVEHGPTDTQYF. CDR3 coding DNA: TGCAGCGTTGAACACGGACCCACAGATACGCAGTATTTT.

This sequence joins TRBV5-1 and TRBJ1-1; TRBD1 matches 10 bases. Germline loops: CDR1 SGHRS, CDR2 YFSETQ. J was trimmed by 0 bases and V by 5 bases; bases with no gene match: 16. The CDR3 extends over 19 amino acids. The CDR3 sequence is CASRDLTGGTLGVNTEAFF. The CDR3 region has the DNA TGCGCCAGCAGAGACTTGACAGGGGGCACCCTCGGGGTGAACACTGAAGCTTTCTTT.

This sequence joins TRBV6-4 and TRBJ2-1; 7 bases match TRBD2. After removal of 2 bases from V and 7 bases from J, the junction contained 8 bases not matched to a gene. Germline V gene lookup returns CDR1 MRHNA and CDR2 SNTAGT. The CDR3 is 15 residues long. CDR3: CASSDRGGIRNEQFF. In DNA, the CDR3 is TGTGCCAGCAGTGACCGCGGGGGAATCAGGAATGAGCAGTTCTTC.

A single count supports this clone. The rearrangement uses TRBV30 and TRBJ1-1; D gene unclear. Germline values: CDR1 GTSNPN, CDR2 SVGIG (reference sequence). V was shortened by 4 bases and J by 1 base, with 7 bases between the two germline ends. CDR3 size: 12 residues. The CDR3 sequence is CAWNPGNTEAFF. In DNA, the CDR3 is TGTGCCTGGAACCCAGGGAACACTGAAGCTTTCTTT.

The rearrangement uses TRBV27 and TRBJ1-2, with D possibly being TRBD1 (6 bases). Germline CDR1 and CDR2: MNHEY and SMNVEV (reference sequence). The CDR3 consists of 17 residues. V lost 2 bases and J lost 3, with 19 bases in between. The CDR3 region is CASSLEGGPARDYGYTF. In DNA form, the CDR3 reads TGTGCCAGCAGTTTAGAAGGGGGACCGGCGCGTGACTATGGCTACACCTTC.

In this sample, this clone turned up a few times. The CDR3 DNA reads as TGCGCCAGCAGCTTGGCGGGGGGCTTGGACACTGAAGCTTTCTTT. This sequence encodes CASSLAGGLDTEAFF. The chain has TRBV4-3 and TRBJ1-1; TRBD1 might be the D (6 bases). CDR1 LGHNA and CDR2 YSLEER come from the germline V gene. V gave up 5 bases and J gave up 3 bases, with 16 bases separating them. This CDR3 region has 15 residues.

The V call is TRBV7-9, the J call TRBJ2-7; no definite D call. Deletions cut 7 bases from V and 3 bases from J, with 13 bases between. Looked up from germline, CDR1 is SEHNR and CDR2 is FQNEAQ (reference sequence). The CDR3 covers 13 residues. The CDR3 protein is CASTKVGLYEQYF. CDR3 coding DNA: TGTGCCAGCACCAAAGTGGGCCTCTACGAGCAGTACTTC.

The rearrangement links TRBV6-5 to TRBJ1-5, with no clear D. CDR3 size: 12 residues. The V end was cut by 2 bases, the J end by 7 bases, with 6 bases between. The V gene's germline CDR1 is MNHEY and CDR2 SVGAGI. Here the CDR3 DNA reads TGTGCCAGCAGTTACCCGGGCCAGCCCCAGCATTTT. It is translated as CASSYPGQPQHF.

The chain uses TRBV7-6 and TRBJ2-1; possibly TRBD1 for D (6 bases). The CDR3 has 13 amino acids. Trimming took off 5 bases at V and 7 bases at J, with 12 bases between the two ends. Looked up from germline, CDR1 is SGHVS and CDR2 is FNYEAQ. DNA of the CDR3: TGTGCCAGCAGCCTAAGAGGGGGTAATGAGCAGTTCTTC. Amino acids: CASSLRGGNEQFF.